The rows below give T cell receptor beta chains drawn from one sample of a study of blood T cell repertoires in COVID-19. Libraries were prepared by immunoSEQ multiplex PCR; TCRdb keeps only in-frame clonotypes and omits some of them. The table records some 240,000 clones, under 90% of them present only once. What was sequenced was peripheral blood. Receptor source: a man aged 60-69 years who had recovered from COVID-19. The CDR3 runs from the conserved cysteine through the conserved F or W. The D gene is left open where the match is weak. Clone size appears in some rows only: once, few, many, or a class for an expanded clone.

J | size | V | D | CDR3 | DNA
TRBJ2-5 | once | TRBV15 | . | CATSRQGSETQYF | TGTGCCACCAGCAGACAGGGAAGTGAGACCCAGTACTTC
TRBJ2-2 | . | TRBV28 | TRBD2 | CASSSQREGTGELFF | TGTGCCAGCAGTTCCCAGCGGGAGGGCACCGGGGAGCTGTTTTTT
TRBJ2-1 | . | TRBV7-3 | . | CASSFSGLQGEQFF | TGTGCCAGCAGCTTTTCTGGGTTACAGGGTGAGCAGTTCTTC
TRBJ1-6 | . | TRBV7-2 | . | CASSLTPLNNSPLHF | TGTGCCAGCAGCTTAACTCCGCTGAATAATTCACCCCTCCACTTT
TRBJ2-3 | . | TRBV11-2 | . | CASTRDINTDTQYF | TGTGCCAGCACCAGGGACATCAACACAGATACGCAGTATTTT
TRBJ2-7 | . | TRBV6-1 | . | CASSEVGHSWEQYF | TGTGCCAGCAGTGAAGTCGGACACTCCTGGGAGCAGTACTTC
TRBJ1-4 | once | TRBV9 | TRBD1 | CASSVAQGATNEKLFF | TGTGCCAGCAGCGTAGCCCAGGGGGCGACTAATGAAAAACTGTTTTTT
TRBJ2-1 | . | TRBV18 | . | CASSPQGDEQFF | TGTGCCAGCTCACCGCAGGGCGATGAGCAGTTCTTC
TRBJ1-3 | . | TRBV7-2 | TRBD1 | CASSLDRGTGNTIYF | TGTGCCAGCAGCTTAGACAGGGGGACTGGAAACACCATATATTTT
TRBJ1-3 | . | TRBV15 | TRBD1 | CATSRGGQGKNTIYF | TGTGCCACCAGCAGAGGAGGACAGGGTAAAAACACCATATATTTT
TRBJ2-3 | . | TRBV5-4 | TRBD2 | CASSLVAGSTTDTQYF | TGTGCCAGCAGCTTGGTAGCGGGAAGTACGACAGATACGCAGTATTTT
TRBJ2-2 | . | TRBV5-3 | TRBD2 | CARSLGGGRGTGELFF | TGTGCCAGAAGCTTGGGTGGCGGGAGAGGCACCGGGGAGCTGTTTTTT
TRBJ2-3 | . | TRBV30 | . | CAWSKLTDTQYF | TGTGCCTGGAGTAAACTGACAGATACGCAGTATTTT
TRBJ1-1 | . | TRBV10-3 | . | CAISESRAGTNTEAFF | TGTGCCATCAGTGAGTCGAGGGCAGGAACTAACACTGAAGCTTTCTTT
TRBJ2-2 | . | TRBV10-3 | TRBD2 | CAIRGLAGVSNTGELFF | TGTGCCATCAGGGGACTAGCGGGAGTGTCAAACACCGGGGAGCTGTTTTTT
TRBJ1-6 | . | TRBV18 | TRBD1 | CASSPGQDIAPLHF | TGTGCCAGCTCACCGGGACAGGACATTGCACCCCTCCACTTT
TRBJ1-2 | . | TRBV4-1 | . | CASSQGPDYGYTF | TGCGCCAGCAGCCAAGGCCCGGACTATGGCTACACCTTC
TRBJ2-5 | . | TRBV5-1 | . | CASSFGSEAQYF | TGCGCCAGCAGCTTTGGCAGCGAGGCCCAGTACTTC
TRBJ2-2 | . | TRBV30 | . | CAWSVGWQSGELFF | TGTGCCTGGAGTGTCGGGTGGCAGTCCGGGGAGCTGTTTTTT
TRBJ1-6 | . | TRBV7-2 | . | CASSLAPTPLHF | TGTGCCAGCAGCTTAGCGCCTACACCCCTCCACTTT
TRBJ2-7 | . | TRBV19 | TRBD1 | CASSPTGGRGSYEQYF | TGTGCCAGTAGCCCAACAGGGGGCCGAGGATCCTACGAGCAGTACTTC
TRBJ1-2 | . | TRBV25-1 | TRBD1 | CATSRGLGYGYTF | TGTGCCACCAGCAGGGGGCTTGGCTATGGCTACACCTTC
TRBJ2-7 | . | TRBV5-6 | . | CASGRDTSYEQYF | TGTGCCAGCGGCCGGGACACCTCCTACGAGCAGTACTTC
TRBJ2-2 | . | TRBV7-2 | TRBD2 | CASRKGGARTGELFF | TGTGCCAGCAGGAAGGGAGGGGCCAGGACCGGGGAGCTGTTTTTT
TRBJ2-7 | . | TRBV5-1 | TRBD1 | CASSLDRGGYEQYF | TGCGCCAGCAGCCTGGACAGGGGGGGCTACGAGCAGTACTTC
TRBJ1-5 | . | TRBV3-1/TRBV3-2 | TRBD1 | CASSPDRFQPQHF | TGTGCCAGCAGCCCGGACAGGTTCCAGCCCCAGCATTTT
TRBJ1-5 | . | TRBV2 | TRBD1 | CASSEQGAQNQPQHF | TGTGCCAGCAGCGAACAGGGGGCTCAGAATCAGCCCCAGCATTTT
TRBJ2-3 | . | TRBV11-2 | . | CASSLGRSVYTQYF | TGTGCCAGCAGCTTAGGCAGAAGCGTCTATACGCAGTATTTT
TRBJ2-5 | once | TRBV7-6 | . | CASSSSGTRQETQYF | TGTGCCAGCAGCTCCTCCGGGACACGCCAAGAGACCCAGTACTTC
TRBJ1-5 | . | TRBV6-2/TRBV6-3 | . | CASSYGSWGGSYQPQHF | TGTGCCAGCAGTTACGGGTCGTGGGGAGGATCTTATCAGCCCCAGCATTTT
TRBJ2-7 | . | TRBV29-1 | . | CSVNFGHNSYEQYF | TGCAGCGTAAACTTCGGACACAATTCCTACGAGCAGTACTTC
TRBJ2-2 | . | TRBV10-3 | . | CAISPSDTGELFF | TGTGCCATCAGTCCTAGCGACACCGGGGAGCTGTTTTTT
TRBJ2-3 | . | TRBV5-8 | . | CASSLDSSTDTQYF | TGTGCCAGCAGCTTGGATTCGAGCACAGATACGCAGTATTTT
TRBJ1-6 | once | TRBV5-5 | TRBD1 | CASSLEDRGISPLHF | TGTGCCAGCAGCTTGGAGGACAGGGGGATTTCACCCCTCCACTTT
TRBJ2-7 | . | TRBV7-9 | . | CASSTASYEQYF | TGTGCCAGCAGCACAGCCTCCTACGAGCAGTACTTC
TRBJ1-5 | once | TRBV6-5 | . | CASSLGGATQPQHF | TGTGCCAGCAGTCTAGGCGGGGCCACCCAGCCCCAGCATTTT
TRBJ1-6 | . | TRBV18 | TRBD1 | CASSEGAPSTYNSPLHF | TGTGCCAGCTCAGAGGGGGCCCCGTCGACCTATAATTCACCCCTCCACTTT
TRBJ2-7 | . | TRBV10-3 | TRBD1 | CAISNYRGLTEQYF | TGTGCCATCAGTAACTACAGGGGGCTGACCGAGCAGTACTTC
TRBJ2-3 | . | TRBV20-1 | . | CSASGSGRSDTQYF | TGCAGTGCTAGTGGCAGCGGGCGGTCAGATACGCAGTATTTT
TRBJ2-7 | . | TRBV6-1 | . | CASSELGRDYEQYF | TGTGCCAGCAGTGAATTGGGCAGAGACTACGAGCAGTACTTC
TRBJ2-3 | . | TRBV2 | TRBD1 | CASTQGAFTDTQYF | TGTGCCAGCACACAGGGGGCGTTCACAGATACGCAGTATTTT
TRBJ2-1 | . | TRBV4-3 | . | CASSQETAYNEQFF | TGCGCCAGCAGCCAGGAGACAGCATACAATGAGCAGTTCTTC
TRBJ2-3 | . | TRBV9 | TRBD2 | CASSFGGADTQYF | TGTGCCAGCAGCTTCGGGGGGGCTGATACGCAGTATTTT
TRBJ2-5 | . | TRBV15 | . | CATSRVGAGSETQYF | TGTGCCACCAGCAGAGTTGGTGCCGGGAGCGAGACCCAGTACTTC
TRBJ1-4 | few | TRBV14 | . | CASSHPGEKLFF | TGTGCCAGCAGCCACCCAGGTGAAAAACTGTTTTTT
TRBJ2-5 | . | TRBV5-1 | . | CASRAGNQETQYF | TGCGCCAGCAGGGCGGGAAACCAAGAGACCCAGTACTTC
TRBJ1-1 | once | TRBV19 | . | CASTHGANTEAFF | TGTGCCAGTACCCACGGAGCGAACACTGAAGCTTTCTTT
TRBJ2-1 | . | TRBV7-9 | . | CASSLAEVSNEQFF | TGTGCCAGCAGCTTAGCGGAGGTTAGCAATGAGCAGTTCTTC
TRBJ1-6 | few | TRBV2 | TRBD1 | CASGLRDSGNSPLHF | TGTGCCAGCGGGCTCCGGGACAGCGGGAATTCACCCCTCCACTTT
TRBJ1-1 | . | TRBV14 | TRBD1 | CASSQDGPGTGGTGAEAFF | TGTGCCAGCAGCCAAGACGGTCCCGGGACAGGGGGCACGGGGGCTGAAGCTTTCTTT
TRBJ2-7 | . | TRBV29-1 | . | CSVVRGWGEQYF | TGCAGCGTTGTTAGGGGCTGGGGCGAGCAGTACTTC
TRBJ1-6 | . | TRBV3-1/TRBV3-2 | TRBD1 | CASSSTGVNSPLHF | TGTGCCAGCAGCTCGACAGGGGTTAATTCACCCCTCCACTTT
TRBJ1-1 | . | TRBV5-6 | . | CASSITRDWNTEAFF | TGTGCCAGCAGCATAACTCGGGACTGGAACACTGAAGCTTTCTTT
TRBJ1-1 | . | TRBV11-2 | . | CASSQTQGLNTEAFF | TGTGCCAGCAGCCAAACACAGGGCCTGAACACTGAAGCTTTCTTT